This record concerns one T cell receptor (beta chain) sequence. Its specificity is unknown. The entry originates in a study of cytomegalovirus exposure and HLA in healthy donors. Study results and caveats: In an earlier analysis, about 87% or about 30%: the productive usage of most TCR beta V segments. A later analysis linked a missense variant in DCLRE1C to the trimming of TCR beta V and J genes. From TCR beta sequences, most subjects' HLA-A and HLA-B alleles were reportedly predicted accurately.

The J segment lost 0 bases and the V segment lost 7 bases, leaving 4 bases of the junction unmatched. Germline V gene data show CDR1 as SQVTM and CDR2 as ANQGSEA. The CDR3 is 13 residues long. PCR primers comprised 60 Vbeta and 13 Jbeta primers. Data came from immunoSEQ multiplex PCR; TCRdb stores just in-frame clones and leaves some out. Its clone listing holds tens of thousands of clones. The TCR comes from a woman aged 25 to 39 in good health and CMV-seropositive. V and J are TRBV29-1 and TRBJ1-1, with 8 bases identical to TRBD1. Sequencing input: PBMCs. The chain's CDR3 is CSDHRGLNTEAFF. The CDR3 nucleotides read TGCAGCGACCACAGGGGGTTGAACACTGAAGCTTTCTTT.